This is a list of T cell receptor beta chains from one sample in a study of neurological immune-mediated disorders. In TCRdb, the 5' RACE reads were re-called with MiXCR into one record per CDR3 protein. This repertoire shows 66,000 or so distinct CDR3 sequences, less than 5.5% found once; its top ten account for roughly 2.8%. The sequenced sample consisted of PBMCs. These receptors all come from a woman younger than 45 with multiple sclerosis. Both conserved end residues are part of each CDR3. Each record gives: V gene, J gene, D gene, CDR3 length, clone size, CDR3 DNA, CDR3 protein. D genes are given only for firm matches. Clone size, where shown, is once, few, many, or a class for clones that have expanded.

>TRBV3-1|TRBJ1-5|.|13|many
TGTGCCAGCAGCCAAGGGGGGGGACCGCCCCAGCATTTT
CASSQGGGPPQHF
>TRBV27|TRBJ2-2|.|16|.
TGTGCCAGCAGGGAGCGCCGGGACCCTTACACCGGGGAGCTGTTTTTT
CASRERRDPYTGELFF
>TRBV5-1|TRBJ1-3|.|16|many
TGCGCCAGCAGCCCCGCGGCGGGGCCCTCTGGAAACACCATATATTTT
CASSPAAGPSGNTIYF
>TRBV7-8|TRBJ2-1|.|14|few
TGTGCCAGCAGCACGAGGACTCTTGTCAATGAGCAGTTCTTC
CASSTRTLVNEQFF
>TRBV13|TRBJ2-7|.|14|few
TGTGCCAGCAGCTTAGGTCAGGGGTGGTACGAGCAGTACTTC
CASSLGQGWYEQYF
>TRBV28|TRBJ2-7|.|13|many
TGTGCCAGCAGTTTAAGGGTTCCCGGCGAGCAGTACTTC
CASSLRVPGEQYF
>TRBV20-1|TRBJ1-1|.|16|.
TGCATTGCTAGAGAACCCCACCCTAGAGATTACACTGAAGCTTTCTTT
CIAREPHPRDYTEAFF
>TRBV7-2|TRBJ1-6|TRBD1|15|many
TGTGCCAGCAGCTACCGACAGGGCCCCAATTCACCCCTCCACTTT
CASSYRQGPNSPLHF
>TRBV11-2|TRBJ1-2|.|14|.
TGTGCCAGCAGCTTAGGGTCGATTTCCTATGGCTACACCTTC
CASSLGSISYGYTF
>TRBV5-6|TRBJ1-4|.|13|.
TGTGCCAGCAGCCTAGGGACGGGGTTGGAACTGTTTTTT
CASSLGTGLELFF
>TRBV20-1|TRBJ2-7|.|16|many
TGCAGTGCTAGCTGTTGGCAGGCCGACAATCCCTACGAGCAGTACTTC
CSASCWQADNPYEQYF
>TRBV12-3/TRBV12-4|TRBJ1-3|.|11|many
TGTGCCAGCAGCCCGGGACCCTATTCGATTTTT
CASSPGPYSIF
>TRBV20-1|TRBJ2-5|TRBD2|17|many
TGCAGTGCCCAGGGACTAGCGGGGGGTCGGTACCAAGAGACCCAGTACTTC
CSAQGLAGGRYQETQYF
>TRBV7-9|TRBJ2-2|TRBD1|14|.
TGTGCCAGTGACCCCGGGACAGTCACCGGGGAGCTGTTTTTT
CASDPGTVTGELFF
>TRBV6-5|TRBJ2-3|.|16|many
TGTGCCAGCAGTTACTCGAGGAGGGGTCTGACAGATACGCAGTATTTT
CASSYSRRGLTDTQYF
>TRBV6-5|TRBJ2-1|.|13|few
TGTGCCAGCACCAAGGTTAGGGGAGGAGAGCAGTTCTTC
CASTKVRGGEQFF
>TRBV7-6|TRBJ2-1|TRBD1|15|few
TGTGCCAGCAGCTTAGCCCCGACAGGGGGCGATGAGCAGTTCTTC
CASSLAPTGGDEQFF
>TRBV20-1|TRBJ2-3|.|16|many
TGCAGTGCTCCTCCTCTTGGCTCCTTAAAGGTGGATACGCAGTATTTT
CSAPPLGSLKVDTQYF
>TRBV5-1|TRBJ2-3|.|15|.
TGCGCCAGCAGCTTAAACAGACCTAGCACAGATACGCAGTATTTT
CASSLNRPSTDTQYF
>TRBV5-1|TRBJ2-2|TRBD2|16|.
TGCGCCAGCAGCTTGAGCGGGGGTCGCGGCACCGGGGAGCTGTTTTTT
CASSLSGGRGTGELFF
>TRBV12-3/TRBV12-4|TRBJ1-6|.|14|many
TGTGCCAGCAGTTTCGGGGGCTATAATTCACCCCTCCACTTT
CASSFGGYNSPLHF
>TRBV20-1|TRBJ1-5|.|17|many
TGCAGTGCTAGAAGGGAGGACGCTCCCTGGGGGAATCAGCCCCAGCATTTT
CSARREDAPWGNQPQHF
>TRBV5-1|TRBJ1-5|.|13|many
TGCGCCAGCAGCTTGGACGGCAATCAGCCCCAGCATTTT
CASSLDGNQPQHF
>TRBV20-1|TRBJ2-4|.|15|many
TGCAGTGCTAGAGCGCCCGCAGGATACAAAAACATTCAGTACTTC
CSARAPAGYKNIQYF
>TRBV7-9|TRBJ2-7|.|14|few
TGTGCCAGCAGCTTAGGTAGGACAGTATACGAGCAGTACTTC
CASSLGRTVYEQYF
>TRBV7-2|TRBJ2-2|.|15|many
TGTGCCAGCAGCTTCAGTAATAGCGTGGGCGGGGAGCTGTTTTTT
CASSFSNSVGGELFF
>TRBV5-1|TRBJ2-2|.|15|many
TGCGCCAGCAGCTTGGACAGGGTCAACACCGGGGAGCTGTTTTTT
CASSLDRVNTGELFF
>TRBV6-6|TRBJ2-2|.|15|many
TGTGCCAGCAGTCCCCGGACAGTGAACACCGGGGAGCTGTTTTTT
CASSPRTVNTGELFF
>TRBV3-1|TRBJ2-1|.|18|many
TGTGCCAGCAGCGCAGCTAGTGAAGTCCCCATTCTCTACAATGAGCAGTTCTTC
CASSAASEVPILYNEQFF
>TRBV18|TRBJ2-5|.|13|many
TGTGCCAGCTCACCTACTAGCTCTGGGACCCAGTACTTC
CASSPTSSGTQYF
>TRBV20-1|TRBJ1-2|.|13|many
TGCAGCCCGGGGGTAATCGAAGACTATGGCTACACCTTC
CSPGVIEDYGYTF
>TRBV27|TRBJ1-6|TRBD1|14|.
TGTGCCGGAATACCAGACAGGGGGAGTTCACCCCTCCACTTT
CAGIPDRGSSPLHF
>TRBV5-8|TRBJ1-5|.|12|many
TGTGCCAGCCAGCAAGGACTTCAGCCCCAGCATTTT
CASQQGLQPQHF
>TRBV27|TRBJ1-5|.|14|many
TGTGCCAGCAGTTTCGGGGGCTCAAATCAGCCCCAGCATTTT
CASSFGGSNQPQHF
>TRBV3-1|TRBJ2-7|.|14|many
TGTGCCAGCAGCCAAGAGGTCAGCCGCTACGAGCAGTACTTC
CASSQEVSRYEQYF
>TRBV7-2|TRBJ1-2|TRBD1|18|many
TGTGCCAGCAGCTTCTTTAAACGACAGGGGCCTTCTAACTATGGCTACACCTTC
CASSFFKRQGPSNYGYTF
>TRBV3-1|TRBJ2-7|TRBD2|12|many
TGTGCCAGCAGCCAAGGGGAGGGTATGCAGTACTTC
CASSQGEGMQYF
>TRBV20-1|TRBJ1-6|TRBD1|13|many
TGCAGTGCCCGGACAGGTTTTAATTCACCCCTCAACTTT
CSARTGFNSPLNF
>TRBV20-1|TRBJ2-7|TRBD2|13|many
TGCAGTGCTAGCGAGCGGGGGGGCTACGAGCAGTACTTC
CSASERGGYEQYF
>TRBV7-7|TRBJ2-5|TRBD2|16|few
TGTGCTAGCAGCTTAGGACTAGCGGGAACTCAAGAGACCCAGTACTTC
CASSLGLAGTQETQYF